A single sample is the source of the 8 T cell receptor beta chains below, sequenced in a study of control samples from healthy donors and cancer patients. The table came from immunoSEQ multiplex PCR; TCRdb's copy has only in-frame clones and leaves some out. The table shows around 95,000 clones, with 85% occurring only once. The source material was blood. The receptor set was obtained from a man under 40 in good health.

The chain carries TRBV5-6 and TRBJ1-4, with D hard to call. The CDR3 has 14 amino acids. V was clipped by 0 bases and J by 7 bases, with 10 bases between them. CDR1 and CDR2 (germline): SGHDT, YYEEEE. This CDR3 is CASSLGRSGEKLFF. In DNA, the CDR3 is TGTGCCAGCAGCTTGGGACGGTCAGGTGAAAAACTGTTTTTT.

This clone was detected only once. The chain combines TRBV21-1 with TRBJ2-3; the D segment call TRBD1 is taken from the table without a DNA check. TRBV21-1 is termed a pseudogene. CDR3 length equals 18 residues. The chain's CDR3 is CASSKGRIDRAGTDTQYF. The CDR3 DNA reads TGTGCCAGCAGCAAGGGTCGGATCGACAGGGCTGGCACAGATACGCAGTATTTT.

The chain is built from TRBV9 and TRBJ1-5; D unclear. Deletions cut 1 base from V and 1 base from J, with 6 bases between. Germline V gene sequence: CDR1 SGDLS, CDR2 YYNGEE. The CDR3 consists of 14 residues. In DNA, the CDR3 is TGTGCCAGCAGCGTAAATCCGAGCAATCAGCCCCAGCATTTT. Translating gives CASSVNPSNQPQHF.

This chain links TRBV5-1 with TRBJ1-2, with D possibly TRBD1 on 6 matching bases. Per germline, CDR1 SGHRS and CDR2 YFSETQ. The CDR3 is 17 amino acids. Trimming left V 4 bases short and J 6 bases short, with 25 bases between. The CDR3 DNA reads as TGCGCCAGCAGCATAGGAAATACGGACAGCGGATCGGATGGCTACACCTTC. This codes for CASSIGNTDSGSDGYTF.

DNA of the CDR3: TGTGCCAGCAGTTACTCTCAGGAAAAACTGTTTTTT. Residues: CASSYSQEKLFF. The rearrangement joins TRBV6-6 to TRBJ1-4, with unresolved D. CDR1 MNHNY and CDR2 SVGAGI come from the germline V gene (reference sequence). V lost 0 bases and J lost 8, with 4 bases in between. The CDR3 runs 12 residues.

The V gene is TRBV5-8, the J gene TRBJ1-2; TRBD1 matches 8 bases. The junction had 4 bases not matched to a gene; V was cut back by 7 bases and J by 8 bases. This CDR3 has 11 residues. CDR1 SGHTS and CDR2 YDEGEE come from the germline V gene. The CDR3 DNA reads TGTGCCAGCCGGACAGGGTACGGCTACACCTTC. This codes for CASRTGYGYTF.

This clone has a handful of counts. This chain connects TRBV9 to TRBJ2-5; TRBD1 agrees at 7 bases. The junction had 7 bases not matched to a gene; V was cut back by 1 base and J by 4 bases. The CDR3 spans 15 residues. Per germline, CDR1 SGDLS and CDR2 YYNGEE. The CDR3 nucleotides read TGTGCCAGCAGCGTAAAGGGGGCGCACCTAGAGACCCAGTACTTC. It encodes CASSVKGAHLETQYF.

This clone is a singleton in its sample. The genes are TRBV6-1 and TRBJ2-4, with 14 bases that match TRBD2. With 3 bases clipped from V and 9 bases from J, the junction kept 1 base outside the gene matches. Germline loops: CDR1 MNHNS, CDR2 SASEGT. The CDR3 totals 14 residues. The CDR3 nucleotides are TGTGCCAGCAGTGAGGGACTAGCGGGGGCCATTCAGTACTTC. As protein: CASSEGLAGAIQYF.